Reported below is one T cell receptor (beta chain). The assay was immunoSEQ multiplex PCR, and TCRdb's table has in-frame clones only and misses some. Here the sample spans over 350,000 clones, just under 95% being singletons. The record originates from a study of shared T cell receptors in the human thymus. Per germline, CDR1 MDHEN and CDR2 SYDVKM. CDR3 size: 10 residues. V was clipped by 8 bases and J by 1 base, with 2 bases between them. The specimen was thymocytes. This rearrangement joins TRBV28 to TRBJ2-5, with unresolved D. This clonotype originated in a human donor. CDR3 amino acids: CASGQETQYF. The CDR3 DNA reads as TGTGCCAGCGGCCAAGAGACCCAGTACTTC.